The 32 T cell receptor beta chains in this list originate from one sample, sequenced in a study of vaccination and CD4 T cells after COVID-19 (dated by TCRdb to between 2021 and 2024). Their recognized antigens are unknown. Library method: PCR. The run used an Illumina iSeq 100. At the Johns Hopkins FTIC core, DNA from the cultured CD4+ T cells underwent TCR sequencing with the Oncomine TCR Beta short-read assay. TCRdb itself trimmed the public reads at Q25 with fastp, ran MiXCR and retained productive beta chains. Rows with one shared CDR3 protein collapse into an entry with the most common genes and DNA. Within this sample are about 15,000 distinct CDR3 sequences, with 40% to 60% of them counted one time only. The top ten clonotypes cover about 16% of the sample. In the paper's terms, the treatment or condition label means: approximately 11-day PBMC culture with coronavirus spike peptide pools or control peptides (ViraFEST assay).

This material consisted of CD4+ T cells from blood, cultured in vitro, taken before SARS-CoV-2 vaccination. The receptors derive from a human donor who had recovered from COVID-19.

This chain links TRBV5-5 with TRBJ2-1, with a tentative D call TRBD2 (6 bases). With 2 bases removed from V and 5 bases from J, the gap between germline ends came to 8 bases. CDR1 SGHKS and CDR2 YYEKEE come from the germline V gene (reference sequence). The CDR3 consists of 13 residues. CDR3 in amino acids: CASSFRGNNEQFF. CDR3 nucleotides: TGTGCCAGCAGCTTCCGGGGGAACAATGAGCAGTTCTTC.

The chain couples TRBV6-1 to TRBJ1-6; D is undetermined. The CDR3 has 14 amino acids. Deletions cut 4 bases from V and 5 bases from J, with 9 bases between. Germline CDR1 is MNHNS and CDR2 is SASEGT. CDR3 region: CASSVDPNNSPLHF. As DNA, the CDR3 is TGTGCCAGCAGTGTCGATCCGAATAATTCACCCCTCCACTTT.

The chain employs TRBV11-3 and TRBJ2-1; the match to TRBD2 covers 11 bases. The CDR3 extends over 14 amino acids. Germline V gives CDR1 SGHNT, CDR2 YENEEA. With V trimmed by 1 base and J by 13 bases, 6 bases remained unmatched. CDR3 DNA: TGTGCCAGCAGCTTAGTATCACTAGCGGGAGCCCAGTTCTTC. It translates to CASSLVSLAGAQFF.

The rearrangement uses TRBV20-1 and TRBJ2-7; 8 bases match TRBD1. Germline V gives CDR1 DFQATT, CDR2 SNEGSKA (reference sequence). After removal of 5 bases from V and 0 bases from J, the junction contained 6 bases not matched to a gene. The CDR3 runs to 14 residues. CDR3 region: CSARTGQGSYEQYF. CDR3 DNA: TGCAGTGCTCGGACAGGGCAGGGCTCCTACGAGCAGTACTTC.

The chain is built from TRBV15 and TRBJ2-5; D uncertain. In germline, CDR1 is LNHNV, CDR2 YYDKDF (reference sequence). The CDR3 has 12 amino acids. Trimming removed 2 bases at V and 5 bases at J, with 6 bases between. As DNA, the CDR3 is TGTGCCACCAGCAGACCCTGGGAGACCCAGTACTTC. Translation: CATSRPWETQYF.

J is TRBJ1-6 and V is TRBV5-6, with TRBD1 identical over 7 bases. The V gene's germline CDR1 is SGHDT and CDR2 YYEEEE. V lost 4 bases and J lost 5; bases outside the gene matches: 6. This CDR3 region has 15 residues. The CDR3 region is CASSMGQLDNSPLHF. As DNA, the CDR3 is TGTGCCAGCAGCATGGGACAGCTGGATAATTCACCCCTCCACTTT.

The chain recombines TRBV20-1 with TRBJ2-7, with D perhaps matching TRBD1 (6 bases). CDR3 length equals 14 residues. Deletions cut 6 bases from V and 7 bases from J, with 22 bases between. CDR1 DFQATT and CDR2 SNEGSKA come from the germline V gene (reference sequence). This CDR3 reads CSATFPQGSKEQYF. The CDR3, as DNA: TGCAGTGCCACCTTCCCACAGGGATCTAAGGAGCAGTACTTC.

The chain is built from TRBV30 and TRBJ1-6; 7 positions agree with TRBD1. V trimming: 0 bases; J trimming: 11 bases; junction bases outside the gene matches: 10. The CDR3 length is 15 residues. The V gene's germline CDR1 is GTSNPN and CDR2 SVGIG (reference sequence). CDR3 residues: CAWSVLGQGVAPLHF. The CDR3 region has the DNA TGTGCCTGGAGTGTACTTGGGCAGGGGGTTGCACCCCTCCACTTT.

The CDR3 reads CASSLAGETQYF. As DNA, the CDR3 is TGCGCCAGCAGCTTGGCCGGGGAGACCCAGTACTTC. The chain combines TRBV5-1 with TRBJ2-5; D uncertain. V was shortened by 0 bases and J by 5 bases, with 5 bases between the two germline ends. Germline CDR1 is SGHRS and CDR2 is YFSETQ. This CDR3 comprises 12 residues.

CDR3 loop: CSAPGQVNTGELFF. The CDR3 DNA is TGCAGTGCTCCGGGACAGGTGAACACCGGGGAGCTGTTTTTT. The chain recombines TRBV20-1 with TRBJ2-2; 8 bases are a match to TRBD1. V lost 5 bases to trimming and J lost 1 base; unmatched junction nucleotides: 3. Germline V gene lookup returns CDR1 DFQATT and CDR2 SNEGSKA (reference sequence). This CDR3 spans 14 amino acids.

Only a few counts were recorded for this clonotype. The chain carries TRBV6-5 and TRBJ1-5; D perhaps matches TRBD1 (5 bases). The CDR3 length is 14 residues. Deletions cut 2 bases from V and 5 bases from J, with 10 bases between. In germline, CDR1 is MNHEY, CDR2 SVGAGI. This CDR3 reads CASSYRDFYQPQHF. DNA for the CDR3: TGTGCCAGCAGTTACCGGGACTTCTATCAGCCCCAGCATTTT.

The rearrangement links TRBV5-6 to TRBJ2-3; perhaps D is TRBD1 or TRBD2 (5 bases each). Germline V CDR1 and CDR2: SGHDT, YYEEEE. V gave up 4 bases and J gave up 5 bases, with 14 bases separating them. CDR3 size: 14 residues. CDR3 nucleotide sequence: TGTGCCAGCAGCCCGGGACCCGGCGGAGATACGCAGTATTTT. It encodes CASSPGPGGDTQYF.

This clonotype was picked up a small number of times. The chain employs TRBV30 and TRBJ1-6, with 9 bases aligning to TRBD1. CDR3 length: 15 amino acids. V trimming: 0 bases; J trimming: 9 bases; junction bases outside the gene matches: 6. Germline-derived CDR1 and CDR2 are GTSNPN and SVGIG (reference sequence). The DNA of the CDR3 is TGTGCCTGGAGTGTCCATGGGACAGGGTTTTCACCCCTCCACTTT. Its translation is CAWSVHGTGFSPLHF.

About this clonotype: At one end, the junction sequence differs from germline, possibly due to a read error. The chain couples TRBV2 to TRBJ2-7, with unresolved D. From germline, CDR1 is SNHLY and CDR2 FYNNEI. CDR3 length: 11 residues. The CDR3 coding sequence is TGTACCAGCAGCCCTTATGGCGAGCAGTACTTC. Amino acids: CTSSPYGEQYF.

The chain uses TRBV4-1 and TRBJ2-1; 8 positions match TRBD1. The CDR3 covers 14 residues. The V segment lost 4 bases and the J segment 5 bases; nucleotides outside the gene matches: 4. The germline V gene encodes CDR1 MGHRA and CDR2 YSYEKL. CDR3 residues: CASSRWTGNNEQFF. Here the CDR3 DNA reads TGCGCCAGCAGCCGCTGGACAGGGAACAATGAGCAGTTCTTC.

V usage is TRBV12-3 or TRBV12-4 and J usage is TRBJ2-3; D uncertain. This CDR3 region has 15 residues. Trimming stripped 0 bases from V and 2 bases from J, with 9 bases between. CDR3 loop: CASSLARSYTDTQYF. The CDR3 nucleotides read TGTGCCAGCAGTTTAGCGAGGAGTTACACAGATACGCAGTATTTT.

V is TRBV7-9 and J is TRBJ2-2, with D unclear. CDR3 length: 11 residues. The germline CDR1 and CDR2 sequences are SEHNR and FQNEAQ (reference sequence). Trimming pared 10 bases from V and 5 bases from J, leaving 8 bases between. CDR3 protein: CAIDETGELFF. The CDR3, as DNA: TGTGCCATCGATGAAACCGGGGAGCTGTTTTTT.

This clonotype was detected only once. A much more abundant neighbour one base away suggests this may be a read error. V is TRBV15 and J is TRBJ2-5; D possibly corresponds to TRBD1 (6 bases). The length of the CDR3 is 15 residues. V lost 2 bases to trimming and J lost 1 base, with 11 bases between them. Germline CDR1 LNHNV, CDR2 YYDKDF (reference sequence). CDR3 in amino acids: CATSRKTGTQETQYF. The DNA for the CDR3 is TGTGCCACCAGCAGAAAAACAGGGACCCAAGAGACCCAGTACTTC. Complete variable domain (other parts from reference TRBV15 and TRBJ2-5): DAMVIQNPRYQVTQFGKPVTLSCSQTLNHNVMYWYQQKSSQAPKLLFHYYDKDFNNEADTPDNFQSRRPNTSFCFLDIRSPGLGDTAMYLCATSRKTGTQETQYFGPGTRLLVL.

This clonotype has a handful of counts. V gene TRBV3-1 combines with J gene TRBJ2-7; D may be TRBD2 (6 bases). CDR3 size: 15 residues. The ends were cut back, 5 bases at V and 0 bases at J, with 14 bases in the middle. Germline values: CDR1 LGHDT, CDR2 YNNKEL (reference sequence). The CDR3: CASSLLRGSSYEQYF. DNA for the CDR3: TGTGCCAGCAGCTTATTGCGGGGAAGCTCCTACGAGCAGTACTTC.

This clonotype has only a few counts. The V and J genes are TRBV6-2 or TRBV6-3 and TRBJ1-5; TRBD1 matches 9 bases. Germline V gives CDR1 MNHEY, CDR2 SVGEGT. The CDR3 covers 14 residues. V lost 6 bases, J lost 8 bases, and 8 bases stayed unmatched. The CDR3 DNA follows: TGTGCCAGCAGGCCTACAGGGGGCTTTGAGCCCCAGCATTTT. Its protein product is CASRPTGGFEPQHF.

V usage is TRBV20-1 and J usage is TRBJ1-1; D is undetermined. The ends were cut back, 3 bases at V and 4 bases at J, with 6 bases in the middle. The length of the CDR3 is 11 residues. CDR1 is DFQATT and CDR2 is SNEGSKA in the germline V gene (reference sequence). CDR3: CSASRATEAFF. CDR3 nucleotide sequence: TGCAGTGCTAGCCGGGCCACTGAAGCTTTCTTT.

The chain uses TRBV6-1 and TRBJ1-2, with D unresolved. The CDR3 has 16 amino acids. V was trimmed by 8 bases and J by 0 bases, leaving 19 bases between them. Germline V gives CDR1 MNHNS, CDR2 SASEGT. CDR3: CASLGIDGGTNYGYTF. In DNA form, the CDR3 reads TGTGCCAGCCTGGGGATTGATGGCGGAACTAACTATGGCTACACCTTC.

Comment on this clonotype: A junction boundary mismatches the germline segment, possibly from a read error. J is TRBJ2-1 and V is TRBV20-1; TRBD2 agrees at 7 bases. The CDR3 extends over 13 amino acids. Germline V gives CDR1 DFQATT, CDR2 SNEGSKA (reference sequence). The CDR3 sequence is CSAPGLGYNERFF. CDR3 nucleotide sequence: TGCAGTGCCCCCGGACTAGGGTACAATGAGCGGTTCTTC.

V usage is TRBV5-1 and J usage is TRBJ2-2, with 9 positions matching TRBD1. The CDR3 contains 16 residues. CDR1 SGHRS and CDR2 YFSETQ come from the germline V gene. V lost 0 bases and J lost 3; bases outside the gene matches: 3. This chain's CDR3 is CASSLEQGAHTGELFF. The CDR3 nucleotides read TGCGCCAGCAGCTTGGAACAGGGGGCCCACACCGGGGAGCTGTTTTTT.

The CDR3, as DNA: TGTGCCAGCAGCTTCGGAGGGGGGAGAATAAACACAGATACGCAGTATTTT. It is translated as CASSFGGGRINTDTQYF. The J gene is TRBJ2-3, the V gene TRBV7-2; D is tentatively TRBD1 or TRBD2 (6 bases each). V lost 3 bases and J 2 bases, leaving 18 bases between the germline ends. Germline V gives CDR1 SGHTA, CDR2 FQGNSA. The CDR3 contains 17 residues.

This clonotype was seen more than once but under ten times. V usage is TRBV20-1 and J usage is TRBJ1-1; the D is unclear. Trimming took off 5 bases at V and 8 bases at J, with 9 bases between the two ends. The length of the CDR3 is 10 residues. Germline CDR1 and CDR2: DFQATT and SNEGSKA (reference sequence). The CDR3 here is CSAAGGEAFF. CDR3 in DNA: TGCAGTGCTGCAGGAGGGGAAGCTTTCTTT.

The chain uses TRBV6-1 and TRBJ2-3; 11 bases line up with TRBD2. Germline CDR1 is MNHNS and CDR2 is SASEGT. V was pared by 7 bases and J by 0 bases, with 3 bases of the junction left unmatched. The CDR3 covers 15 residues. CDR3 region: CASIWTSGSTDTQYF. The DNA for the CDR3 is TGTGCCAGCATTTGGACTAGCGGGAGCACAGATACGCAGTATTTT.

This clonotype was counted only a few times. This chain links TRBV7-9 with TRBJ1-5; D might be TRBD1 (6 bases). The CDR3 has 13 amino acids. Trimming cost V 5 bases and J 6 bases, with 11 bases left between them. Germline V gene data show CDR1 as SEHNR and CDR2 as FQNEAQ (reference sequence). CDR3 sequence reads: CASSKQGIQPQHF. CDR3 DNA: TGTGCCAGCAGCAAACAGGGAATTCAGCCCCAGCATTTT.

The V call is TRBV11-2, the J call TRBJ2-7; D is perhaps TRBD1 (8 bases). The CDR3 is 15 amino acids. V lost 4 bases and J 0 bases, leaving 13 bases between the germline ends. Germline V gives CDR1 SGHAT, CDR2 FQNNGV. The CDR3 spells CASSSTGGGSYEQYF. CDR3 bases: TGTGCCAGCAGCTCTACAGGGGGGGGCTCCTACGAGCAGTACTTC.

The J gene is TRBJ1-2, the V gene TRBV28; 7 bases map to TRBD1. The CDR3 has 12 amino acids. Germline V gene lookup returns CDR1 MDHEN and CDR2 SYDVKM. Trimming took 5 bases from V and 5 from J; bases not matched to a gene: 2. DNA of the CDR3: TGTGCCAGCAGTGCACAGGGGTATGGCTACACCTTC. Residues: CASSAQGYGYTF.

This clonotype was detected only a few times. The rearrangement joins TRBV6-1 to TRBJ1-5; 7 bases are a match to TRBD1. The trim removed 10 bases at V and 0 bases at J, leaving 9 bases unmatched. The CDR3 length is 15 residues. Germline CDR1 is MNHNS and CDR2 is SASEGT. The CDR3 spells CATRLQGGSNQPQHF. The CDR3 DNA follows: TGTGCCACTAGACTCCAGGGGGGTAGCAATCAGCCCCAGCATTTT.

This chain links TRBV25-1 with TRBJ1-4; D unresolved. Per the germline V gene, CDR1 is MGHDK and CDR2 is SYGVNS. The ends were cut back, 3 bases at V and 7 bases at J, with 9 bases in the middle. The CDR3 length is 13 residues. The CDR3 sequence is CASSDWAGEKLFF. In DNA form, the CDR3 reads TGTGCCAGCAGTGACTGGGCGGGTGAAAAACTGTTTTTT.